A single sample is the source of the 28 T cell receptor beta chains below, sequenced in a study of HIV-infected children after antiretroviral therapy interruption. The treatment: PENTA 11 planned treatment interruption arm or continuous ART arm. The TCR library was built from RNA with a 3' RACE protocol and unique molecular identifiers. TCRdb processed the 3' RACE reads anew with MiXCR; each CDR3 protein has one entry. The table records approximately 95,000 distinct CDR3 sequences, approximately 6.9% of them present only once. This sample comprised CD45RA+ CD4+ T cells from PBMCs, pooled from several time points, obtained from a donor given antiretroviral therapy, either interrupted or continuous. Subset indicated: naive CD4+ CD45RA+ CD45RO- T cells. All receptors come from a pool of human donors with HIV.

This clonotype has at least ten counts. The V and J genes are TRBV6-2 or TRBV6-3 and TRBJ2-7, with 9 bases aligning to TRBD2. Germline CDR1 is MNHEY and CDR2 is SVGEGT. The junction had 9 bases not matched to a gene; V was cut back by 0 bases and J by 0 bases. The length of the CDR3 is 18 residues. The CDR3 sequence is CASSYSRVRGRVSYEQYF. The CDR3 bases are TGTGCCAGCAGTTACTCGCGAGTTCGCGGGAGGGTCTCCTACGAGCAGTACTTC.

This clonotype was seen repeatedly, ten times or more. The chain is built from TRBV11-2 and TRBJ2-3; D could derive from TRBD1 or TRBD2 (5 bases each). CDR3 length: 15 amino acids. V was clipped by 0 bases and J by 2 bases, with 9 bases between them. The germline gives CDR1 SGHAT, CDR2 FQNNGV. In DNA form, the CDR3 reads TGTGCCAGCAGCTTAGATATGGGGGACACAGATACGCAGTATTTT. Translating it yields CASSLDMGDTDTQYF.

This clonotype has at least ten counts. The J gene is TRBJ1-2, the V gene TRBV10-3; TRBD1 matches at 10 bases. Per germline, CDR1 ENHRY and CDR2 SYGVKD. After removal of 7 bases from V and 7 bases from J, the junction contained 9 bases not matched to a gene. The CDR3 consists of 14 residues. CDR3: CAINGDRGSAGYTF. DNA of the CDR3: TGTGCCATCAATGGGGACAGGGGATCAGCTGGCTACACCTTC.

This clonotype was recorded many times. The chain recombines TRBV5-1 with TRBJ1-5, with TRBD1 identical over 9 bases. V lost 3 bases, J lost 4 bases, and 5 bases stayed unmatched. Germline CDR1 SGHRS, CDR2 YFSETQ. The CDR3 extends over 15 amino acids. Here the CDR3 reads CASSWTGVQNQPQHF. The DNA of the CDR3 is TGCGCCAGCAGCTGGACAGGGGTCCAGAATCAGCCCCAGCATTTT.

Only a few counts were recorded for this clonotype. The chain uses TRBV5-2 and TRBJ2-7; no DNA check was done on the table's D call, TRBD1. TRBV5-2 is a known pseudogene. The CDR3 sequence is 13 residues long. CDR3 amino acids: CASNLNRGEAQYF. The CDR3 DNA is TGTGCCAGCAACTTGAATAGGGGCGAAGCGCAGTACTTC.

At least ten counts were recorded for this clonotype. The V gene is TRBV25-1, the J gene TRBJ2-7, with a weak D call TRBD1 (5 bases). This CDR3 has 12 amino acids. Germline V CDR1 and CDR2: MGHDK, SYGVNS. The V gene lost 7 bases and the J gene lost 5 bases, with 12 bases spanning the gap. CDR3 region: CASTPQGHEQYF. The CDR3 DNA sequence: TGTGCCAGCACCCCGCAGGGCCACGAGCAGTACTTC.

This clonotype was found a few times. V gene TRBV12-3 or TRBV12-4 combines with J gene TRBJ1-2; a possible D gene is TRBD1 (6 bases). The germline V and J ends were trimmed by 6 bases and 4 bases, with 21 bases remaining between them. There are 16 residues in the CDR3. The CDR3 loop reads CASSLQNKQGFYGYTF. Here the CDR3 DNA reads TGTGCCAGCAGCCTCCAAAATAAACAGGGTTTCTATGGCTACACCTTC.

Here the CDR3 reads CSASLSGARLGETQYF. CDR3 nucleotides: TGCAGTGCTAGTTTGAGTGGGGCAAGATTAGGAGAGACCCAGTACTTC. The rearrangement joins TRBV20-1 to TRBJ2-5; weak D call: TRBD1 (5 bases). Trimming took 3 bases from V and 4 from J, leaving 21 bases between them. CDR3 length: 16 residues. Germline loops: CDR1 DFQATT, CDR2 SNEGSKA (reference sequence).

The table lists this clonotype with a few counts. V usage is TRBV5-4 and J usage is TRBJ1-2, with D perhaps TRBD1 (5 bases). The germline CDR1 and CDR2 sequences are SGHNT and YYREEE (reference sequence). V was trimmed by 4 bases and J by 7 bases, leaving 17 bases between them. CDR3 length: 14 residues. The DNA of the CDR3 is TGTGCCAGCAGCGCGGGCCTCCCTGGGACTGGCTACACCTTC. Protein: CASSAGLPGTGYTF. The variable domain in full, with the rest retrieved from reference TRBV5-4 and TRBJ1-2, is ETGVTQSPTHLIKTRGQQVTLRCSSQSGHNTVSWYQQALGQGPQFIFQYYREEENGRGNFPPRFSGLQFPNYSSELNVNALELDDSALYLCASSAGLPGTGYTFGSGTRLTVV.

The chain uses TRBV12-3 or TRBV12-4 and TRBJ1-2; 7 nucleotides line up with TRBD1. After removal of 6 bases from V and 2 bases from J, the junction contained 3 bases not matched to a gene. This CDR3 has 13 amino acids. The chain's CDR3 is CASRAGQNYGYTF. CDR3 DNA sequence: TGTGCCAGCAGGGCGGGACAGAACTATGGCTACACCTTC.

There are a few counts of this clonotype. This rearrangement joins TRBV30 to TRBJ2-5, with D possibly matching TRBD2 (7 bases). V lost 2 bases and J lost 1, with 14 bases in between. The CDR3 is 15 residues long. The germline V gene encodes CDR1 GTSNPN and CDR2 SVGIG (reference sequence). The CDR3 here is CAWSRLRGLQETQYF. DNA of the CDR3: TGTGCCTGGAGTCGTTTGCGGGGGCTCCAAGAGACCCAGTACTTC.

This clonotype counts as medium-sized (0.01 to 0.1%). This chain joins TRBV6-1 and TRBJ1-1, with D unclear. The CDR3 loop spans 13 amino acids. Germline V lookup: CDR1 MNHNS, CDR2 SASEGT. V was shortened by 4 bases and J by 4 bases, with 10 bases between the two germline ends. CDR3: CASSASGGTEAFF. The CDR3 coding sequence is TGTGCCAGCAGTGCGTCCGGTGGCACTGAAGCTTTCTTT.

This clonotype was observed many times. This rearrangement joins TRBV19 to TRBJ2-3; TRBD1 is a possible D gene (6 bases). Germline V lookup: CDR1 LNHDA, CDR2 SQIVND (reference sequence). CDR3 length: 11 residues. Between the trimmed V and J ends, which lost 1 base and 15 bases, there was a span of 11 bases. CDR3: CASSIGTGHYF. The CDR3 DNA sequence: TGTGCCAGTAGTATAGGAACAGGGCATTATTTT.

The sample holds many counts of this clonotype. CDR3 region: CASSLKGQDTEAFF. CDR3 DNA sequence: TGCGCCAGCAGCTTGAAGGGGCAGGACACTGAAGCTTTCTTT. The chain couples TRBV5-1 to TRBJ1-1; D is possibly TRBD1 (5 bases). The CDR3 length is 14 residues. Germline CDR1 is SGHRS and CDR2 is YFSETQ. V was trimmed by 1 base and J by 3 bases, leaving 10 bases between them.

A few counts support this clonotype. V is TRBV29-1 and J is TRBJ2-1, with TRBD2 as a possible D gene (5 bases). The V end lost 2 bases, the J end lost 8 bases, and 16 bases lay between the germline ends. Looked up from germline, CDR1 is SQVTM and CDR2 is ANQGSEA. The CDR3 totals 14 residues. The DNA for the CDR3 is TGCAGCGTTGAATCGCGTCAGAGGGTCGATGAGCAGTTCTTC. Translating gives CSVESRQRVDEQFF.

V and J are TRBV27 and TRBJ1-5, with TRBD1 as a possible D gene (6 bases). The V gene's germline CDR1 is MNHEY and CDR2 SMNVEV (reference sequence). V gave up 6 bases and J gave up 0 bases, with 24 bases separating them. The CDR3 is made up of 19 amino acids. The CDR3 reads CASSSNYRDIRYSNQPQHF. CDR3 DNA sequence: TGTGCCAGCAGCTCCAACTACCGGGACATCCGATATAGCAATCAGCCCCAGCATTTT.

V is TRBV20-1 and J is TRBJ1-6, with D possibly matching TRBD1 (6 bases). This CDR3 spans 19 amino acids. Germline V CDR1 and CDR2: DFQATT, SNEGSKA (reference sequence). Trimming pared 2 bases from V and 0 bases from J, leaving 20 bases between. CDR3 sequence reads: CSARNTGPENYSYNSPLHF. For the CDR3, the DNA is TGCAGTGCTAGAAACACAGGGCCTGAAAATTACTCCTATAATTCACCCCTCCACTTT.

This chain connects TRBV12-3 or TRBV12-4 to TRBJ2-3, with D possibly being TRBD2 (6 bases). This CDR3 is 12 amino acids long. Deletions cut 3 bases from V and 6 bases from J, with 7 bases between. The CDR3 DNA reads TGTGCCAGCAGTTTCGCGGGGGATACGCAGTATTTT. It codes for CASSFAGDTQYF.

The chain couples TRBV11-2 to TRBJ2-1, with unresolved D. Germline CDR1 is SGHAT and CDR2 is FQNNGV. Between the trimmed V and J ends, which lost 1 base and 7 bases, there was a span of 8 bases. The CDR3 contains 13 residues. The CDR3 coding sequence is TGTGCCAGCAGCTTAGTCGCCTTAAATGAGCAGTTCTTC. It codes for CASSLVALNEQFF. Full variable domain (outside the CDR3, taken from reference TRBV11-2 and TRBJ2-1): EAGVAQSPRYKIIEKRQSVAFWCNPISGHATLYWYQQILGQGPKLLIQFQNNGVVDDSQLPKDRFSAERLKGVDSTLKIQPAKLEDSAVYLCASSLVALNEQFFGPGTRLTVL.

This clonotype was picked up many times. The chain couples TRBV6-5 to TRBJ2-3, with 12 nucleotides matching TRBD1. Germline CDR1 is MNHEY and CDR2 is SVGAGI. Trimming took 0 bases from V and 5 from J; bases not matched to a gene: 3. This CDR3 has 16 amino acids. The CDR3 loop is CASSYSGTGGGDTQYF. The CDR3 DNA sequence: TGTGCCAGCAGTTACTCGGGGACAGGGGGCGGAGATACGCAGTATTTT.

This clonotype was observed a few times. V usage is TRBV2 and J usage is TRBJ1-1; D is perhaps TRBD1 (6 bases). CDR1 is SNHLY, CDR2 FYNNEI, per germline. The V end lost 6 bases, the J end lost 1 base, and 15 bases lay between the germline ends. This CDR3 is 15 amino acids long. The CDR3 protein is CASSVQGRGNTEAFF. The CDR3 bases are TGTGCCAGCAGCGTACAGGGTAGGGGGAACACTGAAGCTTTCTTT.

The rearrangement uses TRBV12-3 or TRBV12-4 and TRBJ1-3; no reliable D call. V was pared by 3 bases and J by 0 bases, with 6 bases between. There are 14 residues in the CDR3. DNA for the CDR3: TGTGCCAGCAGTTTTCTGGGCTCTGGAAACACCATATATTTT. Its protein is CASSFLGSGNTIYF.

There are many counts of this clonotype. The chain combines TRBV6-1 with TRBJ1-5; D unresolved. Trimming pared 10 bases from V and 6 bases from J, leaving 25 bases between. Germline CDR1 and CDR2: MNHNS and SASEGT. This CDR3 is 16 amino acids long. The CDR3 DNA sequence: TGTGCCACGATCCCCGGTTATAGCTTGGGTGGTCAGCCCCAGCATTTT. Residues: CATIPGYSLGGQPQHF.

This clonotype was counted at least ten times. The J gene is TRBJ2-1, the V gene TRBV3-1; 13 positions agree with TRBD2. The trim removed 5 bases at V and 5 bases at J, leaving 6 bases unmatched. The CDR3 consists of 16 residues. Looked up from germline, CDR1 is LGHDT and CDR2 is YNNKEL (reference sequence). The CDR3 DNA reads as TGTGCCAGCAGCTTTCGGACTAGCGGGAGTCACAATGAGCAGTTCTTC. Translated: CASSFRTSGSHNEQFF.

This clonotype was observed at least ten times. CDR3 region: CASSPDTAYNEQFF. For the CDR3, the DNA is TGTGCCAGCAGCCCCGACACCGCCTACAATGAGCAGTTCTTC. V usage is TRBV3-1 and J usage is TRBJ2-1; D gene uncertain. V was trimmed by 4 bases and J by 2 bases, leaving 9 bases between them. This CDR3 region has 14 residues. CDR1 LGHDT and CDR2 YNNKEL come from the germline V gene (reference sequence).

V gene TRBV7-2 combines with J gene TRBJ1-2, with 7 bases fitting TRBD1. Germline V gene lookup returns CDR1 SGHTA and CDR2 FQGNSA. This CDR3 has 12 residues. With V trimmed by 10 bases and J by 2 bases, 4 bases remained unmatched. The CDR3 DNA reads TGTGCCACCAGGGGGGGAAACTATGGCTACACCTTC. It specifies CATRGGNYGYTF.

In this sample, this clonotype turned up many times. The chain couples TRBV7-9 to TRBJ2-1; TRBD2 might be the D (6 bases). The CDR3 length is 15 residues. Between the trimmed V and J ends, which lost 11 bases and 4 bases, there was a span of 21 bases. Germline V gene sequence: CDR1 SEHNR, CDR2 FQNEAQ (reference sequence). The CDR3 loop reads CAARFGGSMYNEQFF. Here the CDR3 DNA reads TGTGCCGCCCGGTTTGGGGGGAGTATGTACAATGAGCAGTTCTTC.

Many counts were recorded for this clonotype. The chain carries TRBV5-1 and TRBJ1-1, with a weak D call TRBD1 (6 bases). V lost 4 bases, J lost 1 base, and 8 bases lay in between. Germline CDR1 SGHRS, CDR2 YFSETQ. CDR3 length: 13 amino acids. The CDR3 reads CASSVTGNTEAFF. CDR3 sequence (DNA): TGCGCCAGCAGCGTGACAGGGAACACTGAAGCTTTCTTT.